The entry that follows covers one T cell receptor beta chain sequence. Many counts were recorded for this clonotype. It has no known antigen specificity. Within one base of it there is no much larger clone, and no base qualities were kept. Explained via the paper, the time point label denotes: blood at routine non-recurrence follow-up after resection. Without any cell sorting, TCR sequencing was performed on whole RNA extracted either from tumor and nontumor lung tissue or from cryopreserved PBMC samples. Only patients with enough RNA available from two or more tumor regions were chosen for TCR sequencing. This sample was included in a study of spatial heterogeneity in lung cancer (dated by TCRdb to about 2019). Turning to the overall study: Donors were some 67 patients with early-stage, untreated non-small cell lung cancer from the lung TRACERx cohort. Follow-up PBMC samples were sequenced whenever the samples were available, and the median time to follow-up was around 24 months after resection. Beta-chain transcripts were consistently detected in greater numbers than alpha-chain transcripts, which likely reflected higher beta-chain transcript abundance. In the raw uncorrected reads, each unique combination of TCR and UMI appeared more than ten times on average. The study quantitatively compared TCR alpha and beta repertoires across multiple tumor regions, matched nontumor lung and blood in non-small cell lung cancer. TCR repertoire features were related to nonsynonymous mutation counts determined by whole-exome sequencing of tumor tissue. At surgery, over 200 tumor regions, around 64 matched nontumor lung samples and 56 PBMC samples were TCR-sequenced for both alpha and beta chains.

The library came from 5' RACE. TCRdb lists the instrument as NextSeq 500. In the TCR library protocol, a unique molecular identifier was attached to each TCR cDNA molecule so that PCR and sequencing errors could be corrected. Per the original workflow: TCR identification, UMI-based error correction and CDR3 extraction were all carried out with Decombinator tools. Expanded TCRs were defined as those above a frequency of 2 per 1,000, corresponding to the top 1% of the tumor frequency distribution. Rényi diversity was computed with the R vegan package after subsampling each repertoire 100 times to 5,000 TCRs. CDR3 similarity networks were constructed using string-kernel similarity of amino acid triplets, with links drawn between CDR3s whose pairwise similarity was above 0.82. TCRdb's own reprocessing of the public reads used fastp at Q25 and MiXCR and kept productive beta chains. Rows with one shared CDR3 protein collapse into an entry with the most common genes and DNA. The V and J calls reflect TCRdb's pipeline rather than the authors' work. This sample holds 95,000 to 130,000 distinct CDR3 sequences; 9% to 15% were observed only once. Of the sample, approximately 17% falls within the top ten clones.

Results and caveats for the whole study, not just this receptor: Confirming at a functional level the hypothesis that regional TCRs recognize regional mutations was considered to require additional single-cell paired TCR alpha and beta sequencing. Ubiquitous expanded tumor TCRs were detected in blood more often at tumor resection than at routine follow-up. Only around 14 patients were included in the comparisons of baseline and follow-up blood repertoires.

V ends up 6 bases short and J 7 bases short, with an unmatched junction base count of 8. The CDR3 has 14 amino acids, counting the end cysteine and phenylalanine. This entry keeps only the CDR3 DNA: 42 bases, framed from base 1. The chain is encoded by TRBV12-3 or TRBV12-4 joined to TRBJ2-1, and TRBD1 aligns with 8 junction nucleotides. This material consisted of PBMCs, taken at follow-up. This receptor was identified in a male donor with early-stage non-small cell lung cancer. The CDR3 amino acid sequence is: CASRIGQGINEQFF. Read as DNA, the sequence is TGTGCCAGCAGAATCGGACAGGGAATTAATGAGCAGTTCTTC.